The sequence of this T cell receptor (beta chain) was determined in a study of blood T cells in healthy people across ages. Of note for this clonotype: Its antigen is not known.

Whole-study results and caveats: Roughly linearly, TCR beta diversity per million T cells fell as age increased. It was held that diversity estimates obtained from one million T cells represented underestimates.

Combining a sample-barcoded 5' primer with a J-beta primer mix, a second PCR ran for roughly 6 to 12 cycles. TCRdb ran MiXCR on the 5' RACE reads and lists one entry per CDR3 protein. The sample contains 1,500,000 or so distinct CDR3 sequences, approximately 59% of which appear only once. Trimming shortened V by 4 bases and J by 2 bases, and 14 bases separated the two germline ends. The CDR3 runs to 15 residues. Germline V gene data show CDR1 as WSHSY and CDR2 as SAAADI. The sample consisted of blood. This receptor was identified in a man in his late teens or twenties in good health. V and J are TRBV10-2 and TRBJ2-5, with D perhaps TRBD1 (6 bases). The CDR3 DNA is TGCGCCAGCAGTGCCCCGGAAAGGGGGCAAGAGACCCAGTACTTC. Encoded protein: CASSAPERGQETQYF.